The 4 T cell receptor beta chains below come from one sample, sequenced in a study of blood T cell repertoires in COVID-19. Here immunoSEQ multiplex PCR was the method, and the copy in TCRdb shows in-frame clones only, minus some. The repertoire holds about 74,000 clones, with about 86% as singletons. The sequencing input was peripheral blood. The origin of the receptors is a woman aged 80 or older with acute or convalescent COVID-19.

This clone occurred once. The chain joins TRBV18 to TRBJ2-1, with TRBD1 as a possible D gene (6 bases). The germline gives CDR1 KGHSH, CDR2 LQKENI. V was pared by 3 bases and J by 7 bases, with 13 bases between. The CDR3 has 14 residues. The CDR3 is CASSPVRRGNEQFF. The CDR3 coding sequence is TGTGCCAGCTCACCGGTCCGCAGGGGAAATGAGCAGTTCTTC.

This chain uses TRBV18 with TRBJ1-6, with 8 bases matching TRBD1. The CDR3 totals 14 residues. V shed 3 bases, J shed 8 bases, and the junction held 3 bases outside the gene matches. In germline, CDR1 is KGHSH, CDR2 LQKENI. The CDR3 bases are TGTGCCAGCTCACCGGGACAGGCCGATTCACCCCTCCACTTT. It yields the protein CASSPGQADSPLHF.

The chain joins TRBV6-2 or TRBV6-3 to TRBJ1-1, with D possibly TRBD1 on 6 matching bases. Looked up from germline, CDR1 is MNHEY and CDR2 is SVGEGT. V lost 5 bases and J 0 bases, leaving 13 bases between the germline ends. The CDR3 covers 15 residues. The CDR3 loop reads CASSKLQGMNTEAFF. Written as DNA, the CDR3 is TGTGCCAGCAGTAAACTACAGGGAATGAACACTGAAGCTTTCTTT.

This chain joins TRBV7-8 and TRBJ2-3, with 10 bases fitting TRBD2. The CDR3 length is 16 residues. Losses at the gene ends were 3 bases for V and 1 base for J; bases not matched to a gene: 4. CDR1 and CDR2 from the germline V gene are SGHVS and FQNEAQ. The CDR3 sequence: CASSFWTSGRTDTQYF. The CDR3 DNA sequence: TGTGCCAGCAGCTTCTGGACTAGCGGACGCACAGATACGCAGTATTTT.